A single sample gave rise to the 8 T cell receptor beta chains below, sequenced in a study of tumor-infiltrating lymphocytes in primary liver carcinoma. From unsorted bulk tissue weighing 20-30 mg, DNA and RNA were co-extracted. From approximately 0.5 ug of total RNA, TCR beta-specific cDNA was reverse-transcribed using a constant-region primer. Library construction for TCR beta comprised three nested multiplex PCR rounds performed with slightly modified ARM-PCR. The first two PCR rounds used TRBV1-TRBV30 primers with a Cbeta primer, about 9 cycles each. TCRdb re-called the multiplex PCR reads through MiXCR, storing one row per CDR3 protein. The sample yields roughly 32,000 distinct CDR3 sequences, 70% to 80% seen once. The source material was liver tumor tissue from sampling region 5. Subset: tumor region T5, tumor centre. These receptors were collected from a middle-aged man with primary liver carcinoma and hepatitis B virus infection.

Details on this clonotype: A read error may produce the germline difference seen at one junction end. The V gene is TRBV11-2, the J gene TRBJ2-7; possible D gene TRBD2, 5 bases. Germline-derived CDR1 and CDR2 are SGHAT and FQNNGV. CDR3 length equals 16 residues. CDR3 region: CASSFMQEAIHNEQYF. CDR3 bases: TGTGCCAGCAGCTTCATGCAGGAGGCCATACATAACGAGCAGTACTTT.

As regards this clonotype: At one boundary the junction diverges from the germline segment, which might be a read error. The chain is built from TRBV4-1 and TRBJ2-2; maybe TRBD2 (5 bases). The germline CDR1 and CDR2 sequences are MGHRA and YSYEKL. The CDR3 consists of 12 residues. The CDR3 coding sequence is TGCGCCAGCAGTCAAGAAGTCGGGGAGCAGTTTTTT. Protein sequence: CASSQEVGEQFF.

This chain's CDR3 is CASRGLRGRTKNIQYF. The CDR3 DNA follows: TGTGCCAGCAGGGGCCTAAGGGGGCGGACCAAAAACATTCAGTACTTC. The chain has TRBV11-2 and TRBJ2-4; 7 bases are shared with TRBD1. After removal of 6 bases from V and 2 bases from J, the junction contained 10 bases not matched to a gene. Germline CDR1 is SGHAT and CDR2 is FQNNGV. The CDR3 spans 16 residues.

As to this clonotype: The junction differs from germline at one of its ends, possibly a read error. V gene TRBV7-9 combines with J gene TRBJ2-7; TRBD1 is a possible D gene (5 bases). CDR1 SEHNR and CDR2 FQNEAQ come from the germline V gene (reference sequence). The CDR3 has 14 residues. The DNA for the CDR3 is TGCGCCAGCAGCTTACCGCAGGGTGTTAGTGTATTGTACTTC. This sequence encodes CASSLPQGVSVLYF.

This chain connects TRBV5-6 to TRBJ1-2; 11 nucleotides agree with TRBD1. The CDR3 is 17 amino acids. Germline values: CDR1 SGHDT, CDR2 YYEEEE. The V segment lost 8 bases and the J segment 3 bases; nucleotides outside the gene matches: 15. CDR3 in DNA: TGTGCCAGTACCACATCGAGCGGGACAGGGGGGCACTATGGCTACACCTTC. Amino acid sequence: CASTTSSGTGGHYGYTF.

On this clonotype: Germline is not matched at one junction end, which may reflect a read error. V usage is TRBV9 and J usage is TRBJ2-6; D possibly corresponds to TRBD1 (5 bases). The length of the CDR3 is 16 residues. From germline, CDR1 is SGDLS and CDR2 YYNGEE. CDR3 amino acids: CASGESGIPGANDLTF. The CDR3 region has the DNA TGTGCCAGCGGGGAAAGTGGTATCCCTGGGGCCAACGACCTGACTTTC.

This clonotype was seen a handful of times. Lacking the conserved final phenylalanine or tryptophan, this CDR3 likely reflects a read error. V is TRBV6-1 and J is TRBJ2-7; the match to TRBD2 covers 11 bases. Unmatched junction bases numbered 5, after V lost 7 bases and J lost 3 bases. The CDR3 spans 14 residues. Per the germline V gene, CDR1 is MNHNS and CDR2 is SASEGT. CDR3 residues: CASNAGLAGYEQYP. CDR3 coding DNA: TGTGCCAGCAATGCAGGACTAGCGGGCTACGAGCAGTACCCC.

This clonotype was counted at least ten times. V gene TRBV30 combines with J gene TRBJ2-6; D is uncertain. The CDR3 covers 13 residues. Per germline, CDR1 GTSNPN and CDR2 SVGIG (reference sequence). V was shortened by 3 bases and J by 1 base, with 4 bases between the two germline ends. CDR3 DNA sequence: TGTGCCTGGAGGGGGTCTGGGGCCAACGTCCTGACTTTC. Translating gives CAWRGSGANVLTF.